Listed below are T cell receptor beta chains from one sample, sequenced in a study of shared clonotypes between healthy human individuals. The repertoire was sequenced with immunoSEQ multiplex PCR; TCRdb's copy has only in-frame clones and lacks some. Of approximately 980,000 clones listed, more than 75% are singletons. Source material: memory CD4+ T cells sorted from blood. These receptors originate from a man aged 18-30 years in good health. The CDR3 runs from the conserved cysteine through the conserved F or W. Fields, in order: D gene, V gene, clone size, J gene, CDR3 DNA, CDR3 protein. D genes are given only for firm matches. Rows give clone size only sometimes, using once, few, many, or a class for an expanded clone.

>NA|TRBV28|NA|TRBJ2-5
TGTGCCGTACAGCACCAAGAGACCCAGTACTTC
CAVQHQETQYF
>NA|TRBV7-2|NA|TRBJ1-1
TGTGCCAGCAGCTTAGCGTTGAGGGGCCGGACTGAAGCTTTCTTT
CASSLALRGRTEAFF
>TRBD2|TRBV29-1|once|TRBJ2-1
TGCAGCGAGAAGCGGGGGGATTACAATGAGCAGTTCTTC
CSEKRGDYNEQFF
>NA|TRBV12-5|NA|TRBJ2-7
TGTGCTAGTGGTTTTGCTCCCGGGGGCGGGCGCAACGAGCAGTACTTC
CASGFAPGGGRNEQYF
>NA|TRBV6-5|NA|TRBJ1-3
TGTGCCAGCAGCCGCCCAGGGGTCTCTGGAAACACCATATATTTT
CASSRPGVSGNTIYF
>NA|TRBV6-1|NA|TRBJ1-1
TGTGCCAGCAGTGAATTTTGGGACGGCTTACGGCAAGCTTTCTTT
CASSEFWDGLRQAFF
>NA|TRBV29-1|NA|TRBJ1-1
TGCAGCGTTGCTCCCTGGGAACAGGGATACACTGAAGCTTTCTTT
CSVAPWEQGYTEAFF
>NA|TRBV5-6|NA|TRBJ2-1
TGTGCCAGCAGCTTAAGAATCACCCGATACAATGAGCAGTTCTTC
CASSLRITRYNEQFF
>NA|TRBV11-2|NA|TRBJ2-6
TGTGCCAGCAGCTTTCATACCGCCTCGGGGGCCAACGTCCTGACTTTC
CASSFHTASGANVLTF
>NA|TRBV7-2|few|TRBJ2-5
TGTGCCAGCAGCTTAGCTCTCAGGGGAACAGGGGAGACCCAGTACTTC
CASSLALRGTGETQYF
>TRBD2|TRBV30|NA|TRBJ2-7
TGTGCCTGGGGAGCGGGAGAACGCAACGAGCAGTACTTC
CAWGAGERNEQYF
>NA|TRBV5-1|NA|TRBJ2-7
TGCGCCAGCAGCTTGGCCGCGGGTGTCTCCTACGAGCAGTACTTC
CASSLAAGVSYEQYF
>TRBD1|TRBV6-1|few|TRBJ1-1
TGTGCCAGCAGTGATGACAGGGGTAACACTGAAGCTTTCTTT
CASSDDRGNTEAFF
>NA|TRBV6-5|few|TRBJ1-3
TGTGCCAGCAGGCCCCTTGGGAGCTCTGGAAACACCATATATTTT
CASRPLGSSGNTIYF
>NA|TRBV15|NA|TRBJ1-1
TGTGCCACCAGCAGAGATTTGGCTTTAAACACTGAAGCTTTCTTT
CATSRDLALNTEAFF
>TRBD2|TRBV11-3|NA|TRBJ2-5
TGTGCCAGCAGCTCGGGACTAGCGAGCGAGACCCAGTACTTC
CASSSGLASETQYF
>TRBD1|TRBV7-2|NA|TRBJ1-1
TGTGCCAGCAGCTTAAGGGACAGGGGTAGTGCTTTCTTT
CASSLRDRGSAFF
>TRBD1|TRBV5-1|NA|TRBJ2-3
TGCGCCAGCCGTCGTGGCAGGGGGCTCACAGATACGCAGTATTTT
CASRRGRGLTDTQYF
>NA|TRBV4-1|NA|TRBJ1-1
TGCGCCAGCAGCCTACAGATCAACACTGAAGCTTTCTTT
CASSLQINTEAFF
>TRBD2|TRBV19|NA|TRBJ2-5
TGTGCCAGTAGCCGGACTAGTTACCAAGAGACCCAGTACTTC
CASSRTSYQETQYF
>NA|TRBV4-1|NA|TRBJ2-2
TGCGCCAGCAGCCAAGAGTGGGCCGGGGAGCTGTTTTTT
CASSQEWAGELFF
>TRBD1|TRBV14|few|TRBJ2-3
TGTGCCAGCAGCCCTTCCAGGGGGTTTGGCACAGATACGCAGTATTTT
CASSPSRGFGTDTQYF
>NA|TRBV28|NA|TRBJ1-2
TGTGCCAGCAGCCGACTTTATGGCTACACCTTC
CASSRLYGYTF
>TRBD1|TRBV7-9|NA|TRBJ2-2
TGTGCCAGCAGCTCCGGGACAGGGTCGTACACCGGGGAGCTGTTTTTT
CASSSGTGSYTGELFF
>NA|TRBV7-8|NA|TRBJ2-1
TGTGCCAGCAGCTTAGATGTGGGGGGCTACAATGAGCAGTTCTTC
CASSLDVGGYNEQFF
>TRBD1|TRBV10-2|NA|TRBJ1-2
TGCGCCAGCAGTGACATACAGACAGGGACCCGTGGCTACACCTTC
CASSDIQTGTRGYTF
>TRBD1|TRBV6-1|NA|TRBJ2-7
TGTGCCAGCAGTGAATTGGACAGGGTCGGAGGGGAGCAGTACTTC
CASSELDRVGGEQYF
>TRBD1|TRBV27|NA|TRBJ2-2
TGTGCCAGCAGTTTAAAACCGCTGGTTGGGACAGGGTACACCGGGGAGCTGTTTTTT
CASSLKPLVGTGYTGELFF
>NA|TRBV5-6|NA|TRBJ1-5
TGTGCCAGCAGCTTGGGTCCTCTCGGGACCAGAGATCAGCCCCAGCATTTT
CASSLGPLGTRDQPQHF
>NA|TRBV6-5|NA|TRBJ2-7
TGTGCCAGCAGTTCGAACCGGGGTCACGAGCAGTACTTC
CASSSNRGHEQYF
>NA|TRBV6-4|NA|TRBJ1-4
TGTGCCAGCCTGGGGGGGGGACCTAATGAAAAACTGTTTTTT
CASLGGGPNEKLFF
>TRBD1|TRBV5-1|NA|TRBJ2-7
TGCGCCAGCAGCTCCTACGGACAGGGAGGCGAGCAGTACTTC
CASSSYGQGGEQYF
>NA|TRBV19|NA|TRBJ2-2
TGTGCCAGTAGTATAGATCGGCGGGTCCTGCTGGGCGGGGAGCTGTTTTTT
CASSIDRRVLLGGELFF
>TRBD1|TRBV30|NA|TRBJ1-1
TGTGCCTGGACAGGGGGGGGCCCTGAAGCTTTCTTT
CAWTGGGPEAFF
>TRBD1|TRBV28|NA|TRBJ1-6
TGTGCCAGCACCTTGGGGTTCCTGGGACAGAACCCTTCACCCCTCCACTTT
CASTLGFLGQNPSPLHF
>NA|TRBV14|NA|TRBJ1-2
TGTGCCAGCAGCCAACAAACAGGCCGTAACTATGGCTACACCTTC
CASSQQTGRNYGYTF
>TRBD1|TRBV28|NA|TRBJ1-6
TGTGCCAGCAGTCCATCCAGGGGGCAGAATTCACCCCTCCACTTT
CASSPSRGQNSPLHF